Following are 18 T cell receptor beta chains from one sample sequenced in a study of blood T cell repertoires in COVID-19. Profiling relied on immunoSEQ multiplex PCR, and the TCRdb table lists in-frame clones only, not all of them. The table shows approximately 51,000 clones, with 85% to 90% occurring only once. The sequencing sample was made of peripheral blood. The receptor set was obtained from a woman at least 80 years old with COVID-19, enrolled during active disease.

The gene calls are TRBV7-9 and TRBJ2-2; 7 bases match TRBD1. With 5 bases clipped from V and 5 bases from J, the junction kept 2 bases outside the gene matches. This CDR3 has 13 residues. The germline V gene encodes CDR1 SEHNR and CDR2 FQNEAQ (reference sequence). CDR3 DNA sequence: TGTGCCAGCAGCGACAGGGCAACCGGGGAGCTGTTTTTT. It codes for CASSDRATGELFF.

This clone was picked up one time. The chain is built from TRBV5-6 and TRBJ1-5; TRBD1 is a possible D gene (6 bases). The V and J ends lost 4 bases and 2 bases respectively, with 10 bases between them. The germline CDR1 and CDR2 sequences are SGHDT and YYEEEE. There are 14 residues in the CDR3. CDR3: CASSRQERNQPQHF. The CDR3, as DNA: TGTGCCAGCAGCCGACAGGAACGCAATCAGCCCCAGCATTTT.

The CDR3 is CASSPIIPGELFF. The CDR3 coding sequence is TGTGCCAGCAGCCCTATAATCCCAGGGGAGCTGTTTTTT. The chain couples TRBV7-3 to TRBJ2-2; D remains unclear. The CDR3 has 13 residues. Trimming pared 5 bases from V and 8 bases from J, leaving 12 bases between. The germline gives CDR1 SGHTA, CDR2 FQGTGA. The whole variable domain, remainder taken from reference TRBV7-3 and TRBJ2-2, is GAGVSQTPSNKVTEKGKYVELRCDPISGHTALYWYRQSLGQGPEFLIYFQGTGAADDSGLPNDRFFAVRPEGSVSTLKIQRTERGDSAVYLCASSPIIPGELFFGEGSRLTVL.

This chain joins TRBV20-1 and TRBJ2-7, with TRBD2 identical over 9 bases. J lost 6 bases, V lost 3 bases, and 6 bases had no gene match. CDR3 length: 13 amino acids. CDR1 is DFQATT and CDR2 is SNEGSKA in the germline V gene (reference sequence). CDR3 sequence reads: CSASLRGGVEQYF. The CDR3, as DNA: TGCAGTGCTAGTTTGCGGGGGGGCGTCGAGCAGTACTTC.

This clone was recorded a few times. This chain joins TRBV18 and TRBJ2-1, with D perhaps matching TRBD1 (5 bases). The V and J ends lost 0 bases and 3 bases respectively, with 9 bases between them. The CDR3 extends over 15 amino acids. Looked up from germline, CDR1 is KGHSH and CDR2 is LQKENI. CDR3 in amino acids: CASSPPPTGYNEQFF. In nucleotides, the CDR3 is TGTGCCAGCTCACCACCTCCAACAGGCTACAATGAGCAGTTCTTC.

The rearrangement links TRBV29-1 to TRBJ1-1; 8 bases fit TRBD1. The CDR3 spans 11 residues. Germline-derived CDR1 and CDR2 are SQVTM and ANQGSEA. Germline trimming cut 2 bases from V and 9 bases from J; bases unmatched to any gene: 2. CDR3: CSVEWTGKAFF. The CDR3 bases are TGCAGCGTTGAATGGACAGGGAAAGCTTTCTTT.

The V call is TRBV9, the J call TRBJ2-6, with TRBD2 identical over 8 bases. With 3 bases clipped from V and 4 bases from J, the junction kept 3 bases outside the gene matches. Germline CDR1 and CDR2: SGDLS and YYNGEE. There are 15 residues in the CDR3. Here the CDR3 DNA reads TGTGCCAGCAGCGGGCGACTAGCGGGGGCCAACGTCCTGACTTTC. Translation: CASSGRLAGANVLTF.

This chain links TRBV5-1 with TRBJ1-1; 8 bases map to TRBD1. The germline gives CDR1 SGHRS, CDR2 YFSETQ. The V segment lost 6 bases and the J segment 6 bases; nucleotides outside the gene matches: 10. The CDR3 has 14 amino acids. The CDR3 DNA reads TGCGCCAGCACCGTAGACAGGGGATTCGCTGAAGCTTTCTTT. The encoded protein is CASTVDRGFAEAFF.

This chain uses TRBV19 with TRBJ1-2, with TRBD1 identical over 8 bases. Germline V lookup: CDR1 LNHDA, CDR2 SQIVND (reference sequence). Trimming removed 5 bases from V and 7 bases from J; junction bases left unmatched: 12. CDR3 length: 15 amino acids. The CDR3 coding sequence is TGTGCCAGTAGTGGTAGAGGCAGGGGGCGGATTGGCTACACCTTC. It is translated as CASSGRGRGRIGYTF.

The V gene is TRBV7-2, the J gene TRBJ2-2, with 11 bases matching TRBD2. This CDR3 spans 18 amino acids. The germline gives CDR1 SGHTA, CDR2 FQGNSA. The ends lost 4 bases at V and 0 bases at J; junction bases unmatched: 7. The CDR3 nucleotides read TGTGCCAGCAGCTCAAGGGGACTAGCGGAAACGAACACCGGGGAGCTGTTTTTT. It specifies CASSSRGLAETNTGELFF.

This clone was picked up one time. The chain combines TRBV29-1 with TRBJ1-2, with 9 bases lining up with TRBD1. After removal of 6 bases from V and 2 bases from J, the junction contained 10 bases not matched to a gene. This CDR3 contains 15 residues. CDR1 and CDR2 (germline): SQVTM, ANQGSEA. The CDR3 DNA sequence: TGCAGCGTCGGAGGCCGACAGGGGGGAAACTATGGCTACACCTTC. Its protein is CSVGGRQGGNYGYTF.

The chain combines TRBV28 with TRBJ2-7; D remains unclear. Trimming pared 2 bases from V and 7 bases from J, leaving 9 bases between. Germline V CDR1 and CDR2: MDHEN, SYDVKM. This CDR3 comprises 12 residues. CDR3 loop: CASSLVPREQYF. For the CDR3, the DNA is TGTGCCAGCAGTTTAGTCCCCCGGGAGCAGTACTTC.

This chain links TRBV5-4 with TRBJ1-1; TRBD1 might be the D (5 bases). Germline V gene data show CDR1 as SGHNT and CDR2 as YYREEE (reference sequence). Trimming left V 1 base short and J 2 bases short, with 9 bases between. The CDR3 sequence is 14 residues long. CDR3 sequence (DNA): TGTGCCAGCAGCTTGATAGGGGTCAACACTGAAGCTTTCTTT. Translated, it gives CASSLIGVNTEAFF.

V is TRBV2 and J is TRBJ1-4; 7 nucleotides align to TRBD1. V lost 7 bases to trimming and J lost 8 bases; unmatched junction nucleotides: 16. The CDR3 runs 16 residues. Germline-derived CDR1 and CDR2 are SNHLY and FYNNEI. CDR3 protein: CASKRDSSWAQEKLFF. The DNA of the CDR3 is TGTGCCAGCAAAAGGGACAGTTCATGGGCGCAGGAAAAACTGTTTTTT.

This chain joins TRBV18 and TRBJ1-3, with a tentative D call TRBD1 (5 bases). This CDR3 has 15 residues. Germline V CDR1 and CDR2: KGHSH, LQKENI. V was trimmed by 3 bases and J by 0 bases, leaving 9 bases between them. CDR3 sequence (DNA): TGTGCCAGCTCACCCGGGAGGGGCTCTGGAAACACCATATATTTT. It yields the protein CASSPGRGSGNTIYF.

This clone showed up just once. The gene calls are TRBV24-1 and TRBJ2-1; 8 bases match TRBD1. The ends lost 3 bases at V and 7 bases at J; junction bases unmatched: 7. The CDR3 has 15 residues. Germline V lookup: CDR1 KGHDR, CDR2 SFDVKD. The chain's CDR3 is CATSDARDRKNEQFF. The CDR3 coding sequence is TGTGCCACCAGTGATGCCCGGGACAGGAAAAATGAGCAGTTCTTC.

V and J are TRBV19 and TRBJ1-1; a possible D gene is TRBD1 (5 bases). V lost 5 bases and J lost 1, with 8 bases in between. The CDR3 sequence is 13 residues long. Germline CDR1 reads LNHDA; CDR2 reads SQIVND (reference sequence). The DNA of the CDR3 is TGTGCCAGTAGTCCCCAGGGGAACACTGAAGCTTTCTTT. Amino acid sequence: CASSPQGNTEAFF.

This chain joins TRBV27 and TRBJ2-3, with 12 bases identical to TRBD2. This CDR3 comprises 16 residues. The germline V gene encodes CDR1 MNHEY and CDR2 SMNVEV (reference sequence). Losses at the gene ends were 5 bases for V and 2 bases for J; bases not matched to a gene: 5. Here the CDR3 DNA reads TGTGCCAGCAGTCCGACTAGCGGGAGAATCACAGATACGCAGTATTTT. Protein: CASSPTSGRITDTQYF.